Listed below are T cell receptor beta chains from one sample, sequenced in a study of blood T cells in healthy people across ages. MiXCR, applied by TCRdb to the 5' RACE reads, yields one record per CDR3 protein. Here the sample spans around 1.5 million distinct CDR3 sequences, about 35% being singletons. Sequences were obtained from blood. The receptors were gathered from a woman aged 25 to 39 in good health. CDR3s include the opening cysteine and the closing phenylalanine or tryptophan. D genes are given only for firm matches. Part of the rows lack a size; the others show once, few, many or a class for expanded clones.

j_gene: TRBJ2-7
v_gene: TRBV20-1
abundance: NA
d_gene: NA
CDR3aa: CSARDSGSSSYEQYF
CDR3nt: TGCAGTGCTAGAGATTCCGGATCTAGCTCCTACGAGCAGTACTTC

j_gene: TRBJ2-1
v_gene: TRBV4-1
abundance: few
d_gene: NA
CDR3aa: CASSQDRQFEQFF
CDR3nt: TGCGCCAGCAGCCAAGATCGGCAGTTTGAGCAGTTCTTC

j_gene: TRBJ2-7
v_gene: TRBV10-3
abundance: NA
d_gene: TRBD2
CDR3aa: CAISLSGASYEQYF
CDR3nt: TGTGCCATCAGTCTTAGCGGGGCCTCCTACGAGCAGTACTTC

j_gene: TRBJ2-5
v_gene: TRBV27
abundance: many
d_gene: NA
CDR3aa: CASRTGWGTQYF
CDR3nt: TGTGCCAGCAGAACAGGGTGGGGGACCCAGTACTTC

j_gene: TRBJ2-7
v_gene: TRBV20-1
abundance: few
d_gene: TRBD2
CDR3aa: CSARDRRGETYEQYF
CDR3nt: TGCAGTGCTAGAGATCGGCGGGGGGAGACCTACGAGCAGTACTTC

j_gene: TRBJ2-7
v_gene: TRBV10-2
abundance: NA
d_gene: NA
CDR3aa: CASRTADCEQYF
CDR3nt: TGTGCCAGTCGGACGGCCGACTGCGAGCAGTACTTC

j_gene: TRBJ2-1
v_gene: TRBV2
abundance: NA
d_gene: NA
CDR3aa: CASSPEQTYNEQFF
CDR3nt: TGTGCCAGCAGCCCCGAACAGACTTACAATGAGCAGTTCTTC

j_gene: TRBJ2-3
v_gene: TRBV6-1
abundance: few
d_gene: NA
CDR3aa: CASSEVAHSDTQYF
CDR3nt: TGTGCCAGCAGTGAAGTGGCCCACTCAGATACGCAGTATTTT

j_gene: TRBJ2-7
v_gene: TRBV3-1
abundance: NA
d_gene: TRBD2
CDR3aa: CASSQGPAGAPEQYF
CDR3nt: TGTGCCAGCAGCCAAGGGCCAGCGGGAGCACCCGAGCAGTACTTC

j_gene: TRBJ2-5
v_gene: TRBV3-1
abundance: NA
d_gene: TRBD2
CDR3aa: CASSQVGTSGEETQYF
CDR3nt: TGTGCCAGCAGCCAAGTGGGGACTAGCGGGGAAGAGACCCAGTACTTC

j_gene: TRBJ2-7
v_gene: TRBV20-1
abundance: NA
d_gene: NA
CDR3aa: CSADILRGTDHQYF
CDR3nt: TGCAGTGCCGATATTCTCCGGGGGACGGACCATCAGTACTTC

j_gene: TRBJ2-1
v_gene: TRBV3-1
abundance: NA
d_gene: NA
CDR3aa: CASSQGVPGGIFEQFF
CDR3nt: TGTGCCAGCAGCCAAGGGGTCCCGGGGGGCATCTTTGAGCAGTTCTTC